The sequence of this TCR beta chain was determined in a study of post-analysis software for immune sequencing data. Study findings and constraints: TRBV5-6, TRBV5-1 and TRBV20-1 were among five TRBV segments more frequent in patients than controls.

For this clonotype: Its specificity is not known.

The CDR3 sequence is 14 residues long. Germline trimming cut 5 bases from V and 5 bases from J; bases unmatched to any gene: 5. Germline loops: CDR1 PRHDT, CDR2 FYEKMQ (reference sequence). The TCR beta cDNA libraries contained unique molecular identifiers. TCRdb called the PCR reads again in MiXCR, with one record for every CDR3 protein. Here the sample spans roughly 800,000 distinct CDR3 sequences, about 53% being singletons. Sequencing was performed on blood. J is TRBJ1-1 and V is TRBV13, with TRBD1 matching 10 bases. The clonotype was recovered from a girl aged 5-17 years with multiple sclerosis. The CDR3 loop is CASSQDRGQTEAFF. For the CDR3, the DNA is TGTGCCAGCAGCCAAGACAGGGGGCAAACTGAAGCTTTCTTT.